This is a list of T cell receptor beta chains from one sample in a study of early T cells in non-severe SARS-CoV-2 infection. TCRdb reanalysed the 5' RACE reads using MiXCR and keeps one entry per CDR3 protein. The table has tens of thousands of distinct CDR3 sequences, roughly 6% seen once; the top ten hold 7.8%. Material: whole blood. The receptor set was obtained from an adult who was a healthcare worker with PCR-confirmed SARS-CoV-2 infection or an uninfected control (not recorded which). Each CDR3 is given with its conserved first and last residue. The D gene is left open where the match is weak. Size is stated for part of the rows, as once, few or many counts, or as a class when the clone is expanded.

cdr3_length	j_call	v_call	clone_size	d_call	cdr3_aa	cdr3_nt
16	TRBJ1-3	TRBV5-6	many	-	CASSPTTSSSGNTIYF	TGTGCCAGCAGCCCTACCACGTCATCCTCTGGAAACACCATATATTTT
20	TRBJ2-1	TRBV11-2	-	-	CASSLLSPQAAPVVRNEQFF	TGTGCCAGCAGCTTATTATCCCCCCAGGCGGCCCCGGTAGTGAGGAATGAGCAGTTCTTC
16	TRBJ2-3	TRBV6-6	-	TRBD2	CASSLGTSGRSDTQYF	TGTGCCAGCAGTCTCGGGACTAGCGGGAGATCAGATACGCAGTATTTT
14	TRBJ1-1	TRBV20-1	many	TRBD1	CSARAGTVNTEAFF	TGCAGTGCTAGAGCCGGGACAGTGAACACTGAAGCTTTCTTT
16	TRBJ1-2	TRBV3-1	-	-	CASSPTTGFRGSGYTF	TGTGCCAGCAGCCCAACAACGGGGTTCAGGGGAAGTGGCTACACCTTC
13	TRBJ2-2	TRBV10-2	-	-	CASQTTNTGELFF	TGCGCCAGCCAGACAACGAACACCGGGGAGCTGTTTTTT
14	TRBJ1-5	TRBV19	many	TRBD1	CASSILGGGQPQHF	TGTGCCAGTAGTATTTTAGGGGGCGGGCAGCCCCAGCATTTT
15	TRBJ2-7	TRBV7-8	-	TRBD2	CASSPLSGGSYEQYF	TGTGCCAGCAGCCCCCTCTCGGGGGGCTCCTACGAGCAGTACTTC
15	TRBJ2-3	TRBV12-3/TRBV12-4	many	TRBD1	CASLTGDWSTDTQYF	TGTGCCAGTCTGACAGGGGATTGGAGCACAGATACGCAGTATTTT
16	TRBJ2-3	TRBV20-1	few	TRBD1	CSARDRGTGVTDTQYF	TGCAGTGCTAGAGATAGAGGGACAGGGGTGACAGATACGCAGTATTTT
15	TRBJ2-7	TRBV5-4	many	TRBD2	CASSIAGGYVYEQYF	TGTGCCAGCAGCATAGCGGGAGGGTACGTCTACGAGCAGTACTTC
13	TRBJ2-3	TRBV5-1	many	-	CASTPESTDTQYF	TGCGCCAGCACACCGGAAAGCACAGATACGCAGTATTTT
15	TRBJ2-6	TRBV12-3/TRBV12-4	-	-	CASSSDTSGANVLTF	TGTGCCAGCAGTTCCGACACGTCTGGGGCCAACGTCCTGACTTTC
15	TRBJ1-6	TRBV20-1	many	-	CSVVSRGARYSPLHF	TGCAGTGTTGTGTCACGGGGGGCGCGTTATTCACCCCTCCACTTT
15	TRBJ1-5	TRBV20-1	few	-	CSARVSADSNQPQHF	TGCAGTGCTAGAGTCTCGGCAGATAGCAATCAGCCCCAGCATTTT
17	TRBJ2-1	TRBV20-1	-	TRBD2	CSAVRPSGRRPMAEQFF	TGCAGTGCTGTGCGGCCTAGCGGGAGGAGACCTATGGCTGAGCAGTTCTTC
15	TRBJ2-3	TRBV5-5	many	-	CASSLASGHTDTQYF	TGTGCCAGCAGCTTGGCGAGCGGACACACAGATACGCAGTATTTT
16	TRBJ2-3	TRBV29-1	medium-sized	-	CSVTPFVAWGTDTQYF	TGCAGCGTCACCCCCTTTGTTGCGTGGGGCACAGATACGCAGTATTTT
14	TRBJ1-1	TRBV20-1	many	TRBD1	CSAQSGTGRTEAFF	TGCAGTGCCCAATCCGGGACAGGGAGGACTGAAGCTTTCTTT
14	TRBJ2-4	TRBV28	-	-	CASSLRGIANIQYF	TGTGCCAGCAGTTTGCGGGGTATAGCTAACATTCAGTACTTC
12	TRBJ2-3	TRBV18	many	-	CASSRDSDTQYF	TGTGCCAGCTCCAGGGACTCAGATACGCAGTATTTT
12	TRBJ2-7	TRBV24-1	many	-	CATSDGGLKQYF	TGTGCCACCTCAGACGGGGGTTTGAAGCAGTACTTC
16	TRBJ2-7	TRBV5-4	-	-	CASSLAGTQSIYEQYF	TGTGCCAGCAGCTTAGCCGGGACACAGTCCATCTACGAGCAGTACTTC